What follows is one T cell receptor beta chain and its context. As originally analysed: Estimated nucleated cell counts came from reference gene primer amplification. Method: immunoSEQ multiplex PCR; TCRdb's copy keeps in-frame clones and lacks some. The V and J calls and clone size come from that table; D and trimming were worked out from the DNA. This table has 150,000 to 200,000 clones, 65% to 90% appearing once. This entry comes from a study of blood T cell repertoires in COVID-19. The overall study: Sites in the United States, Italy and Spain provided acute and convalescent COVID-19 samples. Nucleic acid was either cDNA or gDNA, and it came from T cells, B-cell-depleted T cells, or PBMCs.

Unmatched junction bases numbered 6, after V lost 5 bases and J lost 9 bases. CDR3 length: 13 amino acids. Per germline, CDR1 SGHAT and CDR2 FQNNGV. The rearrangement joins TRBV11-2 to TRBJ2-7; 11 nucleotides agree with TRBD2. The sequencing sample was made of peripheral blood. The clonotype was recovered from a middle-aged man with active or convalescent COVID-19. Written as DNA, the CDR3 is TGTGCCAGCAGCATACTAGCGGGAGATGTGCAGTACTTC. It is translated as CASSILAGDVQYF.